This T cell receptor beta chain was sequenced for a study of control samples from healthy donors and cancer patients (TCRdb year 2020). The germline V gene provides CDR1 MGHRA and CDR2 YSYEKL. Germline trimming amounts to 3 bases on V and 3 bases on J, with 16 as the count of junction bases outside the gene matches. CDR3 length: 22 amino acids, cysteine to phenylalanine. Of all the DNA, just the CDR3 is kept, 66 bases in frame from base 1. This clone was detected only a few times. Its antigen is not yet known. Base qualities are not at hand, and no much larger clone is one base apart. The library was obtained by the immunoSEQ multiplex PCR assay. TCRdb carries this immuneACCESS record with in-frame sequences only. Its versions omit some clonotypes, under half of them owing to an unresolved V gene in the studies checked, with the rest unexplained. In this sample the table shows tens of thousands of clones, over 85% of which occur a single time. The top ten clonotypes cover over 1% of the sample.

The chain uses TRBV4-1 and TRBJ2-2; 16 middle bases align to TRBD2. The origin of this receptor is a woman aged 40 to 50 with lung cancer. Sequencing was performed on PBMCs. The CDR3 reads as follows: CASSHRHQFGTSGGAHTGELFF. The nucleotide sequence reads TGCGCCAGCAGCCACCGACATCAATTCGGGACTAGCGGGGGGGCGCACACCGGGGAGCTGTTTTTT.